One sample yielded the 11 T cell receptor beta chains listed below, sequenced in a study of CD8 T cells in ankylosing spondylitis (dated by TCRdb to the late 2010s). Libraries were made using 5' RACE. Sequencing relied on an Illumina HiSeq 2500. Through fastp at Q25 and MiXCR, TCRdb rebuilt clones from the public reads, retaining in-frame beta chains. Every distinct CDR3 protein forms one entry, paired with its most common genes and DNA. The sample has under 450,000 distinct CDR3 sequences on record, about 20% of them singletons. The ten most abundant clones make up around 13% of the sample. What was sequenced was blood, either unsorted or a sorted T cell fraction (not recorded which). Receptors originate from a male donor with ankylosing spondylitis or in good health (not recorded which).

This clonotype was detected only a few times. J is TRBJ1-4 and V is TRBV7-9; 8 positions agree with TRBD1. The germline V gene has CDR1 SEHNR and CDR2 FQNEAQ (reference sequence). The CDR3 spans 15 residues. The V and J ends lost 1 base and 4 bases, in that order; junction bases with no gene match: 2. CDR3: CASSLVGQVNEKLFF. Written as DNA, the CDR3 is TGTGCCAGCAGCTTAGTGGGACAGGTTAATGAAAAACTGTTTTTT. Supplemented by reference TRBV7-9 and TRBJ1-4, the full variable domain reads DTGVSQNPRHKITKRGQNVTFRCDPISEHNRLYWYRQTLGQGPEFLTYFQNEAQLEKSRLLSDRFSAERPKGSFSTLEIQRTEQGDSAMYLCASSLVGQVNEKLFFGSGTQLSVL.

The J gene is TRBJ2-1, the V gene TRBV27; no clear D. The CDR3 sequence is 16 residues long. Germline lookup yields CDR1 MNHEY and CDR2 SMNVEV (reference sequence). V lost 4 bases and J lost 2, with 15 bases in between. The CDR3 region has the DNA TGTGCCAGCAGTTCTGAGGTCGGGTACACCTACAATGAGCAGTTCTTC. As protein: CASSSEVGYTYNEQFF.

This clonotype appeared a few times. CDR3 in DNA: TGTGCCAGCAGCTTAGTCTGGGAGGAGACCCAGTACTTC. This translates into CASSLVWEETQYF. This chain uses TRBV7-9 with TRBJ2-5; maybe TRBD2 (5 bases). This CDR3 contains 13 residues. Trimming removed 1 base from V and 5 bases from J, with 8 bases in between. Germline V gene sequence: CDR1 SEHNR, CDR2 FQNEAQ (reference sequence).

This sequence joins TRBV3-1 and TRBJ1-2, with 9 nucleotides matching TRBD1. With 0 bases clipped from V and 4 bases from J, the junction kept 3 bases outside the gene matches. The CDR3 has 15 residues. From germline, CDR1 is LGHDT and CDR2 YNNKEL (reference sequence). The DNA for the CDR3 is TGTGCCAGCAGCCAAGATTGGACAGGGGTCTATGGCTACACCTTC. Amino acids: CASSQDWTGVYGYTF.

V is TRBV12-3 or TRBV12-4 and J is TRBJ1-6, with D possibly matching TRBD1 (5 bases). The CDR3 length is 15 residues. V was cut by 0 bases and J by 8 bases, with 11 bases left in between. The CDR3 region has the DNA TGTGCCAGCAGTTTAGCGCAGGGAGGGTATTCACCCCTCCACTTT. This gives the protein CASSLAQGGYSPLHF.

This clonotype was counted a few times. This sequence joins TRBV28 and TRBJ2-7; a weak D match, TRBD2 (6 bases). V gave up 5 bases and J gave up 0 bases, with 17 bases separating them. Germline loops: CDR1 MDHEN, CDR2 SYDVKM. This CDR3 is built from 16 residues. CDR3 sequence: CASSRPGGEVSYEQYF. The CDR3, as DNA: TGTGCCAGCAGTCGTCCCGGGGGAGAAGTCTCCTACGAGCAGTACTTC.

Here the CDR3 DNA reads TGTGCCATCAGGCTCGCGGGGGACTCCTACAATGAGCAGTTCTTC. Its protein product is CAIRLAGDSYNEQFF. The chain couples TRBV10-3 to TRBJ2-1; TRBD2 agrees at 7 bases. The trim removed 6 bases at V and 0 bases at J, leaving 5 bases unmatched. The CDR3 has 15 residues. Germline loops: CDR1 ENHRY, CDR2 SYGVKD.

V is TRBV7-9 and J is TRBJ2-7, with a weak D call TRBD2 (6 bases). This CDR3 spans 15 amino acids. Trimming pared 1 base from V and 3 bases from J, leaving 13 bases between. CDR1 is SEHNR, CDR2 FQNEAQ, per germline (reference sequence). For the CDR3, the DNA is TGTGCCAGCAGCTTAGTCTTGGAGGGCCTCTACGAGCAGTACTTC. It codes for CASSLVLEGLYEQYF.

In this sample, this clonotype turned up a few times. This sequence joins TRBV12-3 or TRBV12-4 and TRBJ2-3; D is uncertain. V lost 3 bases to trimming and J lost 5 bases, with 6 bases between them. This CDR3 spans 12 amino acids. The CDR3 is CASSFRVDTQYF. The CDR3 DNA sequence: TGTGCCAGCAGTTTTAGGGTAGATACGCAGTATTTT.

J is TRBJ2-2 and V is TRBV2; 12 nucleotides agree with TRBD2. In germline, CDR1 is SNHLY, CDR2 FYNNEI. V shed 6 bases, J shed 4 bases, and the junction held 3 bases outside the gene matches. This CDR3 has 15 residues. CDR3 residues: CASRLAGGITGELFF. CDR3 in DNA: TGTGCCAGCAGACTAGCGGGGGGAATCACCGGGGAGCTGTTTTTT.

On this clonotype: At one end, the junction sequence differs from germline, possibly due to a read error. This chain joins TRBV3-1 and TRBJ2-7; 10 nucleotides agree with TRBD1. Germline CDR1 reads LGHDT; CDR2 reads YNNKEL (reference sequence). This CDR3 is 14 amino acids long. The CDR3 region has the DNA TGTGCCACCAGCGAGGGACAGGGGCGGTACGAGCAGTACTTC. Protein product: CATSEGQGRYEQYF.